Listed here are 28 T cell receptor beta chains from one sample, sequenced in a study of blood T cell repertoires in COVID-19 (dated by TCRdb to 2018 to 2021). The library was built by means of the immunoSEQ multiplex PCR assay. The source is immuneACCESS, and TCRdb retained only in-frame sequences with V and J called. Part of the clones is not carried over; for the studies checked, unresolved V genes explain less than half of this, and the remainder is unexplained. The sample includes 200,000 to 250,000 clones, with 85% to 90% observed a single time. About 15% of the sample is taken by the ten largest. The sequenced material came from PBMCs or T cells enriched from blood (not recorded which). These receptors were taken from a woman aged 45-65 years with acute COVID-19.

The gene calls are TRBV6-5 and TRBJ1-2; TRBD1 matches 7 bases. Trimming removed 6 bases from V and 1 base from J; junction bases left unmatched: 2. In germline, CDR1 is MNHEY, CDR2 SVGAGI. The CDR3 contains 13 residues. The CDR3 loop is CASRGDSNYGYTF. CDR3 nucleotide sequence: TGTGCCAGCAGAGGGGACAGTAACTATGGCTACACCTTC.

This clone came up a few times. In nucleotides, the CDR3 is TGCGCCAGCAGCCCCGGACAGGGAGCTAACTATGGCTACACCTTC. Translating it yields CASSPGQGANYGYTF. The genes are TRBV5-1 and TRBJ1-2; 8 nucleotides line up with TRBD1. Germline lookup yields CDR1 SGHRS and CDR2 YFSETQ. After removal of 4 bases from V and 0 bases from J, the junction contained 5 bases not matched to a gene. This CDR3 spans 15 amino acids.

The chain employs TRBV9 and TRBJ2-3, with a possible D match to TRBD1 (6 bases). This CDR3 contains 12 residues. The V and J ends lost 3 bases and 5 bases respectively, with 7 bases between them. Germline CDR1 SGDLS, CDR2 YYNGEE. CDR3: CASSEQGDTQYF. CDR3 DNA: TGTGCCAGCAGCGAACAGGGAGATACGCAGTATTTT. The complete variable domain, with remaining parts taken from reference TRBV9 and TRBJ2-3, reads DSGVTQTPKHLITATGQRVTLRCSPRSGDLSVYWYQQSLDQGLQFLIQYYNGEERAKGNILERFSAQQFPDLHSELNLSSLELGDSALYFCASSEQGDTQYFGPGTRLTVL.

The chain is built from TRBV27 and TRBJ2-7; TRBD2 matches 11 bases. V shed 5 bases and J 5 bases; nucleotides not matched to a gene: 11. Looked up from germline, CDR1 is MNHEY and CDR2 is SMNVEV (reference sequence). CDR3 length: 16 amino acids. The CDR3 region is CASSILIAGGPHEQYF. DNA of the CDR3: TGTGCCAGCAGTATACTTATAGCGGGAGGGCCCCACGAGCAGTACTTC.

The CDR3 bases are TGTGCCAGCAGCTTAATGGGGGGGACACACACAGATACGCAGTATTTT. As protein: CASSLMGGTHTDTQYF. This chain connects TRBV11-2 to TRBJ2-3; tentatively, D is TRBD2 (7 bases). The V gene lost 2 bases and the J gene lost 2 bases, with 14 bases spanning the gap. Per germline, CDR1 SGHAT and CDR2 FQNNGV. The CDR3 has 16 residues.

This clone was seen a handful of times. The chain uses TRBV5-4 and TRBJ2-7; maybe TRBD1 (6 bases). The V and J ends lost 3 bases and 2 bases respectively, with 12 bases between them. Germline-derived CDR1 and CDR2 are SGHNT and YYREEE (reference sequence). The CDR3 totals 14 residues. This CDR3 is CASSYRESPYEQYF. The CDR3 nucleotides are TGTGCCAGCAGCTACAGGGAAAGTCCCTACGAGCAGTACTTC.

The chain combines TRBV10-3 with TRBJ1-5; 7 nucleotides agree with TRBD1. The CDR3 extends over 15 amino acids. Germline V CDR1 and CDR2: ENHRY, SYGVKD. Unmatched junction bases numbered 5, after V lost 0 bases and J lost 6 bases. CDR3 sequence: CAISESNRGGQPQHF. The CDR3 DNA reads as TGTGCCATCAGTGAGTCGAACAGGGGCGGTCAGCCCCAGCATTTT.

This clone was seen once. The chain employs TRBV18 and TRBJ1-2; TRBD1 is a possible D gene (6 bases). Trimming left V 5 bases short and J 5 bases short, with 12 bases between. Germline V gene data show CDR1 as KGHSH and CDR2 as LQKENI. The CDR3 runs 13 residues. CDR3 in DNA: TGTGCCAGCTCAATGGACAGAGATTATGGCTACACCTTC. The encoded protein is CASSMDRDYGYTF.

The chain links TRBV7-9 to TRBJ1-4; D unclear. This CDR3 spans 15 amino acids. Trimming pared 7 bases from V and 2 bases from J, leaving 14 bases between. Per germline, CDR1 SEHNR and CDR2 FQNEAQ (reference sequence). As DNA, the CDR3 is TGTGCCAGCACCTCCATGTCGGGTACTAATGAAAAACTGTTTTTT. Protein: CASTSMSGTNEKLFF.

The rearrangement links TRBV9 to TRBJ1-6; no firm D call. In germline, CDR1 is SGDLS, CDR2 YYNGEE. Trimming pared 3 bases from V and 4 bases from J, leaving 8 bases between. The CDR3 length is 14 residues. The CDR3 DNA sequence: TGTGCCAGCAGCGCACAGTCGTATAATTCACCCCTCCACTTT. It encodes CASSAQSYNSPLHF.

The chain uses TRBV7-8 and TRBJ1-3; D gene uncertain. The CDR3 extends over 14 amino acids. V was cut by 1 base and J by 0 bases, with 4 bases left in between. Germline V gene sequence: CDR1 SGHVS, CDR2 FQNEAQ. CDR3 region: CASSLVRSGNTIYF. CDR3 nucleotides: TGTGCCAGCAGCTTAGTTCGCTCTGGAAACACCATATATTTT.

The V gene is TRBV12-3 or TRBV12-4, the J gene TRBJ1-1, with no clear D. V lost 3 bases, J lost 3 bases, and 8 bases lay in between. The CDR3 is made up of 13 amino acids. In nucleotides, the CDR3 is TGTGCCAGCAGTTTCGGACTTCACACTGAAGCTTTCTTT. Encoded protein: CASSFGLHTEAFF.

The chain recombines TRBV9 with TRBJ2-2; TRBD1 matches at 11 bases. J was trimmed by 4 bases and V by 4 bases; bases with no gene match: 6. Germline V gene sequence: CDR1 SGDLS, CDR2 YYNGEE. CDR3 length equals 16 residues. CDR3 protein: CASSTGQGASTGELFF. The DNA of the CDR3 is TGTGCCAGCAGCACTGGACAGGGGGCGAGCACCGGGGAGCTGTTTTTT.

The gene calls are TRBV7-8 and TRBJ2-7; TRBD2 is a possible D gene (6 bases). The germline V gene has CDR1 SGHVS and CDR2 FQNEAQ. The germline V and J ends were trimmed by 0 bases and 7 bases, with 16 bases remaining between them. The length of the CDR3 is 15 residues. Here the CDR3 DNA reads TGTGCCAGCAGCTTAGCCGGACCCAGGGCGGGGGAGCAGTACTTC. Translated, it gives CASSLAGPRAGEQYF.

For the CDR3, the DNA is TGCAGCGTTGAAATGTGGGCCCCGCTGCGGGCCAGCTCCTACAATGAGCAGTTCTTC. This translates into CSVEMWAPLRASSYNEQFF. The rearrangement uses TRBV29-1 and TRBJ2-1; a weak D match, TRBD2 (5 bases). Germline V lookup: CDR1 SQVTM, CDR2 ANQGSEA. The CDR3 has 19 amino acids. V lost 2 bases, J lost 0 bases, and 23 bases lay in between.

The CDR3 sequence: CASSWAQETQYF. In DNA, the CDR3 is TGTGCCAGCAGCTGGGCGCAAGAGACCCAGTACTTC. The chain employs TRBV7-9 and TRBJ2-5; D not certain. Germline-derived CDR1 and CDR2 are SEHNR and FQNEAQ (reference sequence). The CDR3 runs to 12 residues. V gave up 4 bases and J gave up 2 bases, with 5 bases separating them.

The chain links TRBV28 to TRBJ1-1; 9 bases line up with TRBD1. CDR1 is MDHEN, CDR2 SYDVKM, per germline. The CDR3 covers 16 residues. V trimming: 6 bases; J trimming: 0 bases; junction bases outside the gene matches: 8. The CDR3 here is CASSLGTGRMNTEAFF. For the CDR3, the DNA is TGTGCCAGCAGCCTCGGGACAGGGAGAATGAACACTGAAGCTTTCTTT.

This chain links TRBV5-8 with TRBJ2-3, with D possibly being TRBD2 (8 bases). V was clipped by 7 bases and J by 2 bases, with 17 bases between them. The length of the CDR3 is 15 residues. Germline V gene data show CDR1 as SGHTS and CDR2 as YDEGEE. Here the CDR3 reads CASDLAGQFTDTQYF. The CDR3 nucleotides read TGTGCCAGCGACTTAGCGGGACAGTTCACAGATACGCAGTATTTT.

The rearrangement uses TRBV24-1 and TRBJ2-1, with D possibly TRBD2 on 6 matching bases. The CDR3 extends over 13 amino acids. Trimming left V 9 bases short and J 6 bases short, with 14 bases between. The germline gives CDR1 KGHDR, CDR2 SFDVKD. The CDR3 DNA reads TGTGCCACCGGGGGGAGGTTGGGCAATGAGCAGTTCTTC. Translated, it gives CATGGRLGNEQFF.

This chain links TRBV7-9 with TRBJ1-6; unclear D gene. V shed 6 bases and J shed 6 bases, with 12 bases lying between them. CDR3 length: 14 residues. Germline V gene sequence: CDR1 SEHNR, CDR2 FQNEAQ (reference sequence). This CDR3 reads CASSITLRNSPLHF. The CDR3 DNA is TGTGCCAGCAGTATAACGTTGCGTAATTCACCCCTCCACTTT.

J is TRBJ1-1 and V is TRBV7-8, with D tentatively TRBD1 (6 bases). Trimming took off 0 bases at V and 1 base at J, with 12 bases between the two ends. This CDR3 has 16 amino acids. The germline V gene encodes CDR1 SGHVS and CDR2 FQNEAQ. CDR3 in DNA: TGTGCCAGCAGCTTAGCCCCCAGGGGAAAGAACACTGAAGCTTTCTTT. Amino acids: CASSLAPRGKNTEAFF. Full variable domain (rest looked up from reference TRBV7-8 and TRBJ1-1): GAGVSQSPRYKVAKRGQDVALRCDPISGHVSLFWYQQALGQGPEFLTYFQNEAQLDKSGLPSDRFFAERPEGSVSTLKIQRTQQEDSAVYLCASSLAPRGKNTEAFFGQGTRLTVV.

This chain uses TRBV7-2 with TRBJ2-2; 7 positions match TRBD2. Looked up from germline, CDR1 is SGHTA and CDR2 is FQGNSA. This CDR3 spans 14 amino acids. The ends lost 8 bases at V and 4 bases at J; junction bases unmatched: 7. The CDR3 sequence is CASQAGLFTGELFF. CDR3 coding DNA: TGTGCCAGCCAAGCGGGACTGTTCACCGGGGAGCTGTTTTTT.

This CDR3 is CASTTAYEQYF. DNA for the CDR3: TGTGCCAGCACAACAGCCTACGAGCAGTACTTC. The chain carries TRBV2 and TRBJ2-7, with D unresolved. The V end was cut by 7 bases, the J end by 2 bases, with 6 bases between. The CDR3 is made up of 11 amino acids. Germline assignment: CDR1 SNHLY and CDR2 FYNNEI.

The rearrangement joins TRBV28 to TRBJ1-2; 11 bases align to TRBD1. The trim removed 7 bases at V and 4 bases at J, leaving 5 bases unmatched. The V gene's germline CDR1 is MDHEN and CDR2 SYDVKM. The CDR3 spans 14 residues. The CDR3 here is CASNPGQGVYGYTF. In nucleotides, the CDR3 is TGTGCCAGCAACCCGGGACAGGGGGTCTATGGCTACACCTTC.

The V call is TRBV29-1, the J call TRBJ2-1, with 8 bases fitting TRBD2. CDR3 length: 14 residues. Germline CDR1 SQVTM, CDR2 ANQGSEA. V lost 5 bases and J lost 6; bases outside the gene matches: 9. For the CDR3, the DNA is TGCAGCGTTTACAGAGCGGGAGCGGGCAATGAGCAGTTCTTC. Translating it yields CSVYRAGAGNEQFF.

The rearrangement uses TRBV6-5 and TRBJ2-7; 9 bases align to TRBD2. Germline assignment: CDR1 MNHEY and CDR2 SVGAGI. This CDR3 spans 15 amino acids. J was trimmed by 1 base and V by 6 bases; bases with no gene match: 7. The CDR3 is CASRDQTSGSYEQYF. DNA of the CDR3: TGTGCCAGCAGGGACCAGACTAGCGGTTCCTACGAGCAGTACTTC.

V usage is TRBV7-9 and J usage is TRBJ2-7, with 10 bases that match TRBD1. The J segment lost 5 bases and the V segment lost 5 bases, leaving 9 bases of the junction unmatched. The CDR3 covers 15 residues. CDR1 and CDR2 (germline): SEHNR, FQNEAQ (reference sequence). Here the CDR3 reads CASSPWDRGSNEQYF. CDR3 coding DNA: TGTGCCAGCAGCCCTTGGGACAGGGGCAGCAACGAGCAGTACTTC.

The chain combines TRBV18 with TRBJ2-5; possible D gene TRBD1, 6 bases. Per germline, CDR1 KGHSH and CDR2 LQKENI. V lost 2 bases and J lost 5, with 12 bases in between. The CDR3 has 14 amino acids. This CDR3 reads CASSPTGLGETQYF. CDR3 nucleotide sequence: TGTGCCAGCTCACCAACAGGGCTAGGGGAGACCCAGTACTTC.